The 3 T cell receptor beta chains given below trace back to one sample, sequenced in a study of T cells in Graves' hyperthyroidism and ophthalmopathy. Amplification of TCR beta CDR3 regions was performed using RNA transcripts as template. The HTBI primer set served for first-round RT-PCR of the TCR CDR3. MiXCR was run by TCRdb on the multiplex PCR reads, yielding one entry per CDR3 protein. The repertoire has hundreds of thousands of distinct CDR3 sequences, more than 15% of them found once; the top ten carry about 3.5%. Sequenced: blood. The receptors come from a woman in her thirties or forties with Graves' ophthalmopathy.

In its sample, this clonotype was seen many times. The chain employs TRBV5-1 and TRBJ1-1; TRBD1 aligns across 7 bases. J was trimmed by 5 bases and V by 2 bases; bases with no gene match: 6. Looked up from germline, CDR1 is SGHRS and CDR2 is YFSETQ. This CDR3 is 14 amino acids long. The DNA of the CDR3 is TGCGCCAGCAGCTTTGGACAGGTTGAAACTGAAGCTTTCTTT. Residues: CASSFGQVETEAFF.

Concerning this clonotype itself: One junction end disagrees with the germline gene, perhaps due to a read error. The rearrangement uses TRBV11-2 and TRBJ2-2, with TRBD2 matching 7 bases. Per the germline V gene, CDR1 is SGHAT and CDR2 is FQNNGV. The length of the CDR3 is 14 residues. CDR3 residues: CASTPTGGSGELSF. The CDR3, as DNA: TGTGCCAGCACCCCGACGGGGGGAAGCGGGGAGCTGTCTTTT.

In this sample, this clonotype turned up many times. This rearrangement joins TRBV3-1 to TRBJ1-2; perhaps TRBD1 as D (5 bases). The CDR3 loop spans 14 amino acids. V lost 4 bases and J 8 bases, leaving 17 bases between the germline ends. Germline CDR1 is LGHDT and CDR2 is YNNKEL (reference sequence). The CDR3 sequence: CASSPRDSLDGYTF. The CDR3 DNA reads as TGTGCCAGCAGCCCCCGTGACAGTTTGGACGGCTACACCTTC.